The TCR beta chain under discussion was sequenced for a study of beta chain features in type 1 diabetes. Notes on this clone: The antigen remains undetermined.

The isolated RNA, all of it, was reverse transcribed, so expressed TCRB transcripts were what got sequenced. Assay: immunoSEQ multiplex PCR; the TCRdb copy retains only in-frame clones and omits some. The sample consists of 860,000 or so clones, 15% to 20% of them appearing once. Study-wide results and limits: There was a moderate but significant shortening of TCRB CDR3s in all four CD4+ subsets of Type 1 diabetes patients.

Trimming stripped 0 bases from V and 3 bases from J, with 6 bases between. The germline gives CDR1 SGHNT, CDR2 YYREEE (reference sequence). The CDR3 is made up of 13 amino acids. This receptor was taken from a woman aged 18-29 years in good health. Sequenced input: naive CD4+ T cells from blood. The J gene is TRBJ1-2, the V gene TRBV5-4; D uncertain. The CDR3 protein is CASSLDLDYGYTF. CDR3 coding DNA: TGTGCCAGCAGCTTGGATTTGGACTATGGCTACACCTTC.